The sample holds one count of the clone carrying this TCR beta chain. The data derive from a study of blood T cell repertoires in COVID-19. The germline CDR1 and CDR2 sequences are SNHLY and FYNNEI. The CDR3 sequence is 12 residues long. The germline V and J ends were trimmed by 5 bases and 11 bases, with 12 bases remaining between them. TCRdb's copy holds only in-frame clones and misses some; the assay was immunoSEQ multiplex PCR. The sample has 210,000 or so clones, roughly nine tenths seen once; the top ten hold 2.2%. Input material: peripheral blood. This clonotype was obtained from a woman in her forties or fifties with acute or convalescent COVID-19. The rearrangement uses TRBV2 and TRBJ1-4, with D perhaps matching TRBD1 (6 bases). The CDR3 bases are TGTGCCAGCAGTCCACAGGGTGAGAAACTGTTTTTT. This sequence encodes CASSPQGEKLFF.